These T cell receptor beta chains were read from a single sample in a study of shared clonotypes between healthy human individuals. Sequencing was performed with immunoSEQ multiplex PCR; in TCRdb, only in-frame clones are kept and a portion is missing. This repertoire shows roughly 110,000 clones, approximately 70% found once; its top ten account for 20% to 25%. The source material was memory CD8+ T cells sorted from blood. The receptor set was obtained from a woman younger than 45 in good health. CDR3s include the opening cysteine and the closing phenylalanine or tryptophan. Fields, in order: V gene, J gene, CDR3 length, CDR3 protein.

v_call: TRBV18
j_call: TRBJ2-1
cdr3_length: 14
cdr3_aa: CASSPASGSSEQFF

v_call: TRBV2
j_call: TRBJ1-2
cdr3_length: 14
cdr3_aa: CASSRSTTAKGYTF

v_call: TRBV11-3
j_call: TRBJ2-6
cdr3_length: 18
cdr3_aa: CASSFSISRQSRANVLTF

v_call: TRBV6-4
j_call: TRBJ2-2
cdr3_length: 13
cdr3_aa: CASSVGEAGELFF

v_call: TRBV29-1
j_call: TRBJ2-1
cdr3_length: 14
cdr3_aa: CSVELGGPNNEQFF

v_call: TRBV10-1
j_call: TRBJ2-1
cdr3_length: 16
cdr3_aa: CASSGTGASSYNEQFF

v_call: TRBV29-1
j_call: TRBJ1-1
cdr3_length: 13
cdr3_aa: CSVSHRVDTEAFF

v_call: TRBV5-1
j_call: TRBJ2-1
cdr3_length: 15
cdr3_aa: CASSRSSGSYNEQFF

v_call: TRBV6-5
j_call: TRBJ1-5
cdr3_length: 13
cdr3_aa: CASMQGFSQPQHF

v_call: TRBV6-4
j_call: TRBJ2-1
cdr3_length: 15
cdr3_aa: CASSDRPSGHNEQFF

v_call: TRBV19
j_call: TRBJ1-5
cdr3_length: 15
cdr3_aa: CASAQYRESNQPQHF

v_call: TRBV11-2
j_call: TRBJ1-1
cdr3_length: 13
cdr3_aa: CASSLRETTEAFF

v_call: TRBV28
j_call: TRBJ2-7
cdr3_length: 16
cdr3_aa: CASSPGLAGLRAEQYF

v_call: TRBV13
j_call: TRBJ1-1
cdr3_length: 13
cdr3_aa: CASSTRGRFEAFF

v_call: TRBV6-1
j_call: TRBJ1-1
cdr3_length: 18
cdr3_aa: CASSDLPGQGARGTEAFF

v_call: TRBV7-6
j_call: TRBJ2-7
cdr3_length: 15
cdr3_aa: CASRKDRGPQDEQYF

v_call: TRBV5-1
j_call: TRBJ1-2
cdr3_length: 16
cdr3_aa: CASSSRPGTPGHGYTF

v_call: TRBV6-1
j_call: .
cdr3_length: 15
cdr3_aa: CASSTRDSHGHEQYF

v_call: TRBV30
j_call: TRBJ2-7
cdr3_length: 12
cdr3_aa: CAWSFILYEQYF

v_call: TRBV10-3
j_call: TRBJ2-7
cdr3_length: 14
cdr3_aa: CAISPGGVAYEQYF

v_call: TRBV19
j_call: TRBJ2-1
cdr3_length: 16
cdr3_aa: CASSTPTVHLPNEQFF

v_call: TRBV7-9
j_call: TRBJ1-5
cdr3_length: 15
cdr3_aa: CASSHGTASNQPQHF

v_call: TRBV21-1
j_call: TRBJ1-5
cdr3_length: 16
cdr3_aa: CASPAGDWVGNQPQHF

v_call: TRBV15
j_call: TRBJ2-7
cdr3_length: 13
cdr3_aa: CATSSGDNYEQYF

v_call: TRBV9
j_call: .
cdr3_length: 12
cdr3_aa: CASSSDGYEQYF

v_call: TRBV18
j_call: TRBJ1-2
cdr3_length: 16
cdr3_aa: CASSPTGTQANYGYTF

v_call: TRBV9
j_call: TRBJ2-1
cdr3_length: 16
cdr3_aa: CASSPRGSIRNNEQFF

v_call: TRBV18
j_call: TRBJ2-3
cdr3_length: 18
cdr3_aa: CASSDPAGTSTATDTQYF

v_call: TRBV21-1
j_call: TRBJ2-7
cdr3_length: 11
cdr3_aa: CASSAGDEQYF

v_call: TRBV25-1
j_call: TRBJ2-1
cdr3_length: 18
cdr3_aa: CASSESRTSGSSYNEQFF

v_call: TRBV4-2
j_call: TRBJ2-2
cdr3_length: 16
cdr3_aa: CASSPRTSGRAGELFF

v_call: TRBV25-1
j_call: TRBJ2-7
cdr3_length: 15
cdr3_aa: CASSERAGGPDEQYF

v_call: TRBV2
j_call: TRBJ1-3
cdr3_length: 15
cdr3_aa: CASSVGMYSGNTIYF

v_call: TRBV19
j_call: TRBJ2-7
cdr3_length: 15
cdr3_aa: CASSKGADDSYEQYF

v_call: TRBV9
j_call: .
cdr3_length: 16
cdr3_aa: CASSVGASGSPYEQYF

v_call: TRBV5-4
j_call: TRBJ2-7
cdr3_length: 16
cdr3_aa: CASSLGASGGTYEQYF

v_call: TRBV25-1
j_call: TRBJ1-2
cdr3_length: 18
cdr3_aa: CASSETVLRNDRNYGYTF

v_call: TRBV7-9
j_call: TRBJ2-7
cdr3_length: 17
cdr3_aa: CASSDLTSGSDYHEQYF

v_call: TRBV19
j_call: TRBJ1-2
cdr3_length: 13
cdr3_aa: CASSITDHYGYTF

v_call: TRBV7-6
j_call: TRBJ2-6
cdr3_length: 15
cdr3_aa: CAVDSIITGANVLTF

v_call: TRBV5-1
j_call: TRBJ1-1
cdr3_length: 15
cdr3_aa: CASSLEAGGYTEAFF

v_call: TRBV5-1
j_call: TRBJ1-2
cdr3_length: 13
cdr3_aa: CASSLEGNYGYTF

v_call: TRBV6-1
j_call: TRBJ2-7
cdr3_length: 13
cdr3_aa: CASSRLTSNEQYF

v_call: TRBV11-2
j_call: TRBJ1-1
cdr3_length: 14
cdr3_aa: CASSASTENTEAFF

v_call: TRBV18
j_call: TRBJ1-5
cdr3_length: 13
cdr3_aa: CASSPAGNQPQHF

v_call: TRBV7-2
j_call: TRBJ2-6
cdr3_length: 16
cdr3_aa: CASSPRKGSGANVLTF

v_call: TRBV11-2
j_call: TRBJ2-1
cdr3_length: 15
cdr3_aa: CASSFRDRAFGEQFF

v_call: TRBV11-2
j_call: TRBJ1-2
cdr3_length: 12
cdr3_aa: CASSSRMDGYTF

v_call: TRBV11-2
j_call: TRBJ2-1
cdr3_length: 16
cdr3_aa: CASSLDLAGGYNEQFF

v_call: TRBV29-1
j_call: TRBJ2-7
cdr3_length: 13
cdr3_aa: CSAVTGGLYEQYF

v_call: TRBV9
j_call: TRBJ2-5
cdr3_length: 14
cdr3_aa: CASSVGGSGETQYF

v_call: TRBV5-1
j_call: TRBJ2-1
cdr3_length: 15
cdr3_aa: CASSLASGSYNEQFF

v_call: TRBV5-4
j_call: TRBJ2-1
cdr3_length: 16
cdr3_aa: CASSPPRGPSPHEQFF

v_call: TRBV28
j_call: TRBJ1-1
cdr3_length: 16
cdr3_aa: CASRKVIGSVNTEAFF

v_call: TRBV28
j_call: TRBJ2-7
cdr3_length: 14
cdr3_aa: CASSLLEDSYEQYF